This TCR beta chain was obtained from a study of T-cell memory formation after mild COVID-19. This clonotype was recorded a few times. V lost 1 base to trimming and J lost 3 bases; unmatched junction nucleotides: 11. Germline V gives CDR1 MGHRA, CDR2 YSYEKL. The CDR3 is 18 amino acids. TCRdb processed the 5' RACE reads anew with MiXCR; each CDR3 protein has one entry. The sample has hundreds of thousands of distinct CDR3 sequences; under 8.5% are singletons. The receptor was derived from a man between 18 and 35 years old who had mild COVID-19 (a few samples of this study predate the infection). Cell type and time point are not known. Source material: PBMCs or a T cell subset sorted from them (not recorded which). This chain connects TRBV4-1 to TRBJ2-3; 9 bases are shared with TRBD2. The CDR3 DNA sequence: TGCGCCAGCAGCCAAGTGGGCGGGGGGGAGCATAGGACAGATACGCAGTATTTT. It yields the protein CASSQVGGGEHRTDTQYF.